These 13 T cell receptor beta chains came from one sample sequenced in a study of blood T cell repertoires in COVID-19. Only in-frame clones appear in the TCRdb table, and some are missing; sequencing was by immunoSEQ multiplex PCR. The sample consists of about 330,000 clones, 88% of them appearing once. The sequenced material came from peripheral blood. The receptors were gathered from a woman aged 50 to 65 with active or convalescent COVID-19.

The chain uses TRBV28 and TRBJ2-7, with 7 bases that match TRBD2. V shed 5 bases and J 1 base; nucleotides not matched to a gene: 8. Per germline, CDR1 MDHEN and CDR2 SYDVKM. The CDR3 length is 15 residues. The CDR3 DNA is TGTGCCAGCAGTCCCCGCCGGGGAGGGTCCTACGAGCAGTACTTC. Its protein is CASSPRRGGSYEQYF.

The V and J genes are TRBV2 and TRBJ1-2, with TRBD1 identical over 10 bases. The junction had 4 bases not matched to a gene; V was cut back by 6 bases and J by 0 bases. Germline CDR1 and CDR2: SNHLY and FYNNEI. The CDR3 consists of 15 residues. This chain's CDR3 is CASSRTGGANYGYTF. CDR3 nucleotides: TGTGCCAGCAGCCGGACAGGGGGTGCTAACTATGGCTACACCTTC.

The chain combines TRBV18 with TRBJ1-1; possible D gene TRBD1, 6 bases. Germline CDR1 and CDR2: KGHSH and LQKENI. With 0 bases removed from V and 4 bases from J, the gap between germline ends came to 9 bases. The CDR3 covers 14 residues. The CDR3 sequence: CASSPPTGTTEAFF. The CDR3 DNA sequence: TGTGCCAGCTCACCACCCACAGGGACCACTGAAGCTTTCTTT.

This clone was counted a single time. This sequence joins TRBV10-3 and TRBJ1-5, with 9 bases matching TRBD1. With 6 bases clipped from V and 3 bases from J, the junction kept 3 bases outside the gene matches. The CDR3 sequence is 14 residues long. Looked up from germline, CDR1 is ENHRY and CDR2 is SYGVKD. The CDR3 DNA sequence: TGTGCCATCAGGGGGGACAGGGCCAATCAGCCCCAGCATTTT. Translation: CAIRGDRANQPQHF.

Only one count was recorded for this clone. This chain links TRBV4-3 with TRBJ2-5; D unresolved. Per the germline V gene, CDR1 is LGHNA and CDR2 is YSLEER. Between the trimmed V and J ends, which lost 0 bases and 0 bases, there was a span of 17 bases. CDR3 size: 18 residues. CDR3 protein: CASSQERNGYPNQETQYF. CDR3 in DNA: TGCGCCAGCAGCCAAGAGCGGAACGGGTATCCAAACCAAGAGACCCAGTACTTC.

This clone was recorded many times. The chain couples TRBV19 to TRBJ1-6; TRBD1 might be the D (5 bases). Germline V gene data show CDR1 as LNHDA and CDR2 as SQIVND (reference sequence). The CDR3 contains 15 residues. Trimming cost V 6 bases and J 6 bases, with 15 bases left between them. This CDR3 reads CASSGSDSPNSPLHF. CDR3 bases: TGTGCCAGTAGCGGCAGCGACAGCCCTAATTCACCCCTCCACTTT.

This chain connects TRBV28 to TRBJ1-5; D not certain. The CDR3 length is 13 residues. Germline lookup yields CDR1 MDHEN and CDR2 SYDVKM. Between the trimmed V and J ends, which lost 6 bases and 6 bases, there was a span of 12 bases. The CDR3 DNA reads TGTGCCAGCAGCCCTAACGGGATTCAGCCCCAGCATTTT. It yields the protein CASSPNGIQPQHF.

The chain employs TRBV10-3 and TRBJ1-2, with a tentative D call TRBD1 (5 bases). The CDR3 has 20 residues. V lost 6 bases and J lost 2, with 31 bases in between. Per germline, CDR1 ENHRY and CDR2 SYGVKD. This CDR3 reads CAISRTPPTPATYQNYGYTF. The CDR3 region has the DNA TGTGCCATCAGCCGGACACCCCCCACCCCAGCAACTTATCAAAACTATGGCTACACCTTC.

This clone was observed a handful of times. The chain recombines TRBV19 with TRBJ2-3; 12 bases align to TRBD2. CDR1 is LNHDA and CDR2 is SQIVND in the germline V gene (reference sequence). V dropped 5 bases and J dropped 1; count of bases not matched to a gene: 10. This CDR3 contains 18 residues. The chain's CDR3 is CASSFGPWTSGGTDTQYF. The CDR3 DNA reads TGTGCCAGTAGTTTCGGCCCGTGGACTAGCGGGGGCACAGATACGCAGTATTTT.

The chain carries TRBV7-2 and TRBJ2-7, with D tentatively TRBD2 (6 bases). The germline V and J ends were trimmed by 1 base and 0 bases, with 22 bases remaining between them. The CDR3 loop spans 19 amino acids. Germline-derived CDR1 and CDR2 are SGHTA and FQGNSA. CDR3 sequence: CASSLDAYLLARSSYEQYF. In DNA form, the CDR3 reads TGTGCCAGCAGCTTAGACGCCTACCTCCTAGCGCGAAGCTCCTACGAGCAGTACTTC.

This clone was seen only once. The chain has TRBV27 and TRBJ2-7; TRBD2 is a possible D gene (5 bases). CDR3 size: 11 residues. The germline V and J ends were trimmed by 5 bases and 6 bases, with 8 bases remaining between them. Per germline, CDR1 MNHEY and CDR2 SMNVEV (reference sequence). This CDR3 reads CASSNRGEQYF. The CDR3 region has the DNA TGTGCCAGCAGTAACCGGGGCGAGCAGTACTTC.

This chain links TRBV5-4 with TRBJ1-3; 7 bases fit TRBD1. Trimming removed 6 bases from V and 4 bases from J; junction bases left unmatched: 7. Germline CDR1 reads SGHNT; CDR2 reads YYREEE (reference sequence). CDR3 length equals 14 residues. Written as DNA, the CDR3 is TGTGCCAGCACCGCCACAGGGGCCGGAAACACCATATATTTT. This sequence encodes CASTATGAGNTIYF.

V usage is TRBV6-5 and J usage is TRBJ1-1; D is uncertain. The V end lost 3 bases, the J end lost 1 base, and 12 bases lay between the germline ends. CDR1 is MNHEY, CDR2 SVGAGI, per germline. The length of the CDR3 is 15 residues. The CDR3 DNA is TGTGCCAGCAGTTATAGAGGACTCCCGAACACTGAAGCTTTCTTT. Encoded protein: CASSYRGLPNTEAFF.